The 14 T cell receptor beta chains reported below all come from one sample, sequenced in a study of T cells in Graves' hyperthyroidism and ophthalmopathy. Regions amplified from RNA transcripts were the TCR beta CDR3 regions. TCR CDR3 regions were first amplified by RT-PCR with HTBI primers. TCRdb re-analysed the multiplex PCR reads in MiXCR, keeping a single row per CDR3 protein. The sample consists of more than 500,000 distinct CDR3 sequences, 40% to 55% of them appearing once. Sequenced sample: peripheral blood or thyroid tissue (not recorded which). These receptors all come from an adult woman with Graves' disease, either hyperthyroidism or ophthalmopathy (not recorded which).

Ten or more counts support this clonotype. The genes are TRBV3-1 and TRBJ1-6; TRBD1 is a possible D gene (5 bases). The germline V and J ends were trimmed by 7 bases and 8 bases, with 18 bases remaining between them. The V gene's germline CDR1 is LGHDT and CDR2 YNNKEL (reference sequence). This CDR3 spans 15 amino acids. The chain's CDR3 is CASNERGARDSPLHF. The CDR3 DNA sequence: TGTGCCAGCAACGAAAGGGGAGCAAGGGATTCACCCCTCCACTTT.

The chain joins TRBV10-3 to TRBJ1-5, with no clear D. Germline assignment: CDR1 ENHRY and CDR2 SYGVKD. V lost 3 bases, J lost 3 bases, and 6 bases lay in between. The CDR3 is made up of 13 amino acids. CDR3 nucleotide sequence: TGTGCCATCAGTGACGGACTCAATCAGCCCCAGCATTTT. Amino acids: CAISDGLNQPQHF.

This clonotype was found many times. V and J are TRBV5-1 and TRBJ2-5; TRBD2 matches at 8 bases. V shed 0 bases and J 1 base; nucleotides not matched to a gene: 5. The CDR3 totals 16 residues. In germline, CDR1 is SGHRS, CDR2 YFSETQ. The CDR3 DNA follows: TGCGCCAGCAGCTTGGGTTCGGGAGGGGGCCAAGAGACCCAGTACTTC. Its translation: CASSLGSGGGQETQYF. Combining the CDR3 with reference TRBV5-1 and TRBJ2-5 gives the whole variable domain KAGVTQTPRYLIKTRGQQVTLSCSPISGHRSVSWYQQTPGQGLQFLFEYFSETQRNKGNFPGRFSGRQFSNSRSEMNVSTLELGDSALYLCASSLGSGGGQETQYFGPGTRLLVL.

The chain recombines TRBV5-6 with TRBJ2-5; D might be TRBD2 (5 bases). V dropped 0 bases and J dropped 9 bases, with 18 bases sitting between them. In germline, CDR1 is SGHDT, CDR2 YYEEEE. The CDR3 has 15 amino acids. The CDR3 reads CASSLDGEGGKPQYF. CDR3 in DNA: TGTGCCAGCAGCTTGGACGGGGAAGGTGGAAAGCCCCAGTACTTC.

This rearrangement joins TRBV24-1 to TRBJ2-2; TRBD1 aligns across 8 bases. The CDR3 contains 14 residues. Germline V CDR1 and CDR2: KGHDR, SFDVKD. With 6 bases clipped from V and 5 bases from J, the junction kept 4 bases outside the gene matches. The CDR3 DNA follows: TGTGCCACCAGTACGACAGGGGAGACCGGGGAGCTGTTTTTT. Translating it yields CATSTTGETGELFF.

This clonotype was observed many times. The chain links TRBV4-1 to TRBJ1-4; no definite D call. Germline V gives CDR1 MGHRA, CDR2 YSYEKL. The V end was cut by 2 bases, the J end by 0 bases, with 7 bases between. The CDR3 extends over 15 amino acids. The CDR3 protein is CASSQPGSTNEKLFF. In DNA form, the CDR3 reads TGCGCCAGCAGCCAACCCGGCTCAACTAATGAAAAACTGTTTTTT.

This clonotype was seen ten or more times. The CDR3: CASSVAPEYGYTF. The CDR3 DNA follows: TGTGCCAGCAGCGTAGCCCCAGAATATGGCTACACCTTC. The rearrangement joins TRBV9 to TRBJ1-2; D ambiguous. The CDR3 consists of 13 residues. V was cut by 0 bases and J by 5 bases, with 8 bases left in between. The germline gives CDR1 SGDLS, CDR2 YYNGEE. The full variable domain, in which reference TRBV9 and TRBJ1-2 provide the parts outside the CDR3, is DSGVTQTPKHLITATGQRVTLRCSPRSGDLSVYWYQQSLDQGLQFLIQYYNGEERAKGNILERFSAQQFPDLHSELNLSSLELGDSALYFCASSVAPEYGYTFGSGTRLTVV.

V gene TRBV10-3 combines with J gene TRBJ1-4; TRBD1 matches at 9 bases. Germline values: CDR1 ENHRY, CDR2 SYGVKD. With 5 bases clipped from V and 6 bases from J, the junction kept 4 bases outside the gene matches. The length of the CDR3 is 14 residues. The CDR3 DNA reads TGTGCCATCAGTTTCGACAGGGGGGATGAAAAACTGTTTTTT. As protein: CAISFDRGDEKLFF.

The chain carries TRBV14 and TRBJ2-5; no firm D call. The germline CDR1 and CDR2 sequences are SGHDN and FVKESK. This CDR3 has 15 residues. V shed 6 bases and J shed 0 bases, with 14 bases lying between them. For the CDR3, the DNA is TGTGCCAGCAGTGCTCACGGACGGAACCAAGAGACCCAGTACTTC. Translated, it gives CASSAHGRNQETQYF.

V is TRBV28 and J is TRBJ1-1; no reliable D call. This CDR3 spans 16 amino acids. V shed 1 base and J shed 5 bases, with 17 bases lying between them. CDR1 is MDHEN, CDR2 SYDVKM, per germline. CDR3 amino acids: CASSLLSAYDGTEAFF. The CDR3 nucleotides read TGTGCCAGCAGTTTATTATCGGCCTACGATGGAACTGAAGCTTTCTTT.

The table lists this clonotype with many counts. The CDR3 nucleotides are TGCAGTGCTAGGTCCCCCGGGGAGGTCGGGACCCAGTACTTC. Encoded protein: CSARSPGEVGTQYF. V is TRBV20-1 and J is TRBJ2-5; a possible D gene is TRBD2 (6 bases). Between the trimmed V and J ends, which lost 3 bases and 7 bases, there was a span of 18 bases. The CDR3 totals 14 residues. Germline V gene data show CDR1 as DFQATT and CDR2 as SNEGSKA (reference sequence).

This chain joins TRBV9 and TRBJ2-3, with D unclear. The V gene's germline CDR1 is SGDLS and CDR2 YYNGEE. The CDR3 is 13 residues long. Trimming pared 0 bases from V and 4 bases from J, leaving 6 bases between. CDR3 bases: TGTGCCAGCAGCGTAGATCCGGCAGATACGCAGTATTTT. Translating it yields CASSVDPADTQYF.

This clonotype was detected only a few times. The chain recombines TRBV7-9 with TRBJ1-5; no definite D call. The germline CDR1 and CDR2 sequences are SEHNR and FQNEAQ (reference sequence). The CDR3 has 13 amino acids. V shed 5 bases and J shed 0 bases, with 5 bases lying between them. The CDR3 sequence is CASSDHSNQPQHF. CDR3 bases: TGTGCCAGCAGCGATCATAGCAATCAGCCCCAGCATTTT.

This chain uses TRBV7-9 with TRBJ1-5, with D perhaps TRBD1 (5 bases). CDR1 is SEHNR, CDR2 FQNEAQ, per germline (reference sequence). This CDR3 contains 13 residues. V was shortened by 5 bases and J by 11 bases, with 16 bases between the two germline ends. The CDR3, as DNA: TGTGCCAGCAGCCCACAGGTGCAAGAGACCCAGCATTTT. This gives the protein CASSPQVQETQHF.